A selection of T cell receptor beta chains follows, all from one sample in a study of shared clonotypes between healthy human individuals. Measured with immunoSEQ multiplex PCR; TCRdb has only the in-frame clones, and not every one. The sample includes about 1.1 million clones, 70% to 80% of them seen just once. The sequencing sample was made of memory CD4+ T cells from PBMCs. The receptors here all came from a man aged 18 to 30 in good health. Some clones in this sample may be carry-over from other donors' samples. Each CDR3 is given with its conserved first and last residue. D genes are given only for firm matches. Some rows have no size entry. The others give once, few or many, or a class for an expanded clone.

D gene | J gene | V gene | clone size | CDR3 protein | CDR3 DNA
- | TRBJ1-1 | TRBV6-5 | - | CASSYRTTLNTEAFF | TGTGCCAGCAGTTACCGGACAACCTTGAACACTGAAGCTTTCTTT
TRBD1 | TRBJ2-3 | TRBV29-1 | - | CSVRQGASTDTQYF | TGCAGCGTCCGACAGGGGGCTAGCACAGATACGCAGTATTTT
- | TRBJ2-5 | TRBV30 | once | CAGLEVAGTQYF | TGTGCCGGACTGGAAGTGGCAGGGACCCAGTACTTC
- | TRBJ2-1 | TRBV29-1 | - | CSVEPLSLDEQFF | TGCAGCGTTGAACCCCTCTCTTTGGATGAGCAGTTCTTC
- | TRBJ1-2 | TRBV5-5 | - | CASIRGLSYGYTF | TGTGCCAGCATCCGGGGCCTGAGCTATGGCTACACCTTC
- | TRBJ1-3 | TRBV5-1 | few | CASSLGDNSGNTIYF | TGCGCCAGCAGCTTGGGGGACAACTCTGGAAACACCATATATTTT
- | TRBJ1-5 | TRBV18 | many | CASSQGNSNQPQHF | TGTGCCAGCTCACAGGGGAATAGCAATCAGCCCCAGCATTTT
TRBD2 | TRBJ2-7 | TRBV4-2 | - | CASSKDGTGGLLGQYF | TGTGCCAGCAGCAAAGATGGAACGGGAGGTCTCCTCGGGCAGTACTTC
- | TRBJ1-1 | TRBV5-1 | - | CASSLPGKNTEAFF | TGCGCCAGCAGCTTGCCCGGGAAGAACACTGAAGCTTTCTTT
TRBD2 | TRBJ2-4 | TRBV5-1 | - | CASSLGLASSKNIQYF | TGCGCCAGCAGCTTAGGACTAGCGAGTAGCAAAAACATTCAGTACTTC
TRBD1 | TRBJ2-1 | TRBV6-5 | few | CASRYRTGWLNEQFF | TGTGCCAGCAGATACCGGACAGGGTGGTTAAATGAGCAGTTCTTC
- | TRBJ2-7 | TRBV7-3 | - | CASSLIGLDNEQYF | TGTGCCAGCAGCTTAATAGGGTTAGACAACGAGCAGTACTTC
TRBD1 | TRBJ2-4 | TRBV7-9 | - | CASSLGQGISAKNIQYF | TGTGCCAGCAGCTTGGGACAGGGTATATCGGCCAAAAACATTCAGTACTTC